The 26 T cell receptor beta chains listed next were all sequenced from one sample in a study of early T cells in non-severe SARS-CoV-2 infection. TCRdb analysed the 5' RACE reads with MiXCR anew, one entry per CDR3 protein. This sample has tens of thousands of distinct CDR3 sequences, with around 5% found just once. The sample consisted of whole blood. These receptors were obtained from an adult who was a healthcare worker with PCR-confirmed SARS-CoV-2 infection or an uninfected control (not recorded which).

This clonotype was counted at least ten times. The chain carries TRBV7-2 and TRBJ1-1; 7 nucleotides align to TRBD1. The CDR3 has 17 residues. V lost 8 bases and J lost 7; bases outside the gene matches: 22. CDR1 and CDR2 from the germline V gene are SGHTA and FQGNSA. CDR3 bases: TGTGCCAGCCCACGAATACTTTCACCGGGACAGCCAAGTGAAGCTTTCTTT. It yields the protein CASPRILSPGQPSEAFF.

This clonotype was seen ten or more times. V and J are TRBV12-3 or TRBV12-4 and TRBJ2-2; perhaps D is TRBD1 or TRBD2 (6 bases each). The CDR3 covers 16 residues. V shed 5 bases and J shed 1 base, with 14 bases lying between them. The CDR3 is CASSPPGGRNTGELFF. The DNA of the CDR3 is TGTGCCAGCAGTCCCCCCGGGGGCCGGAACACCGGGGAGCTGTTTTTT.

In its sample, this clonotype was seen many times. J is TRBJ1-5 and V is TRBV6-2 or TRBV6-3; D unclear. This CDR3 region has 15 residues. Germline values: CDR1 MNHEY, CDR2 SVGEGT. V was cut by 4 bases and J by 6 bases, with 16 bases left in between. The CDR3 region is CASSLRKVRGQPQHF. CDR3 coding DNA: TGTGCCAGCAGTTTGAGAAAAGTGCGGGGTCAGCCCCAGCATTTT.

This clonotype was picked up many times. The rearrangement uses TRBV27 and TRBJ2-3, with D possibly being TRBD2 (6 bases). V lost 6 bases and J 0 bases, leaving 10 bases between the germline ends. In germline, CDR1 is MNHEY, CDR2 SMNVEV (reference sequence). The CDR3 sequence is 14 residues long. CDR3 protein: CASSRLESTDTQYF. The CDR3 DNA reads TGTGCCAGCAGCAGACTAGAGAGCACAGATACGCAGTATTTT.

This clonotype was picked up many times. This chain uses TRBV10-3 with TRBJ2-5; D gene unclear. Germline lookup yields CDR1 ENHRY and CDR2 SYGVKD. CDR3 length equals 15 residues. The V end was cut by 4 bases, the J end by 3 bases, with 15 bases between. CDR3 region: CAISGGPPLEETQYF. CDR3 coding DNA: TGTGCCATCAGTGGCGGTCCCCCCCTCGAAGAGACCCAGTACTTC.

This clonotype has at least ten counts. The V call is TRBV5-1, the J call TRBJ1-3; 7 nucleotides match TRBD1. V shed 0 bases, J shed 1 base, and the junction held 1 base outside the gene matches. Germline values: CDR1 SGHRS, CDR2 YFSETQ. CDR3 length: 15 residues. The DNA of the CDR3 is TGCGCCAGCAGCTTGGACAGGGGATCTGGAAACACCATATATTTT. It yields the protein CASSLDRGSGNTIYF. Full variable domain (outside the CDR3, taken from reference TRBV5-1 and TRBJ1-3): KAGVTQTPRYLIKTRGQQVTLSCSPISGHRSVSWYQQTPGQGLQFLFEYFSETQRNKGNFPGRFSGRQFSNSRSEMNVSTLELGDSALYLCASSLDRGSGNTIYFGEGSWLTVV.

This clonotype was detected many times. This chain links TRBV27 with TRBJ2-7; D could derive from TRBD1 or TRBD2 (6 bases each). Trimming took 5 bases from V and 4 from J, leaving 21 bases between them. The CDR3 is made up of 16 amino acids. From germline, CDR1 is MNHEY and CDR2 SMNVEV (reference sequence). CDR3 in DNA: TGTGCCAGCAGTCCACGGGGGCTAGAGTTCCTTTACGAGCAGTACTTC. It specifies CASSPRGLEFLYEQYF.

This clonotype was picked up a small number of times. This sequence joins TRBV29-1 and TRBJ2-1, with 8 bases identical to TRBD2. The CDR3 totals 15 residues. Unmatched junction bases numbered 7, after V lost 4 bases and J lost 2 bases. Germline CDR1 is SQVTM and CDR2 is ANQGSEA. CDR3: CSVVWSGSAYNEQFF. In DNA form, the CDR3 reads TGCAGCGTTGTATGGAGCGGGAGCGCCTACAATGAGCAGTTCTTC.

There are many counts of this clonotype. This sequence joins TRBV19 and TRBJ2-1; 7 bases are a match to TRBD2. The germline gives CDR1 LNHDA, CDR2 SQIVND (reference sequence). Trimming at V came to 9 bases and at J to 3 bases, leaving 8 bases not matched to a gene. The CDR3 extends over 14 amino acids. The CDR3 spells CASSKRDLYNEQFF. CDR3 DNA sequence: TGTGCCAGCTCTAAGCGGGACCTCTACAATGAGCAGTTCTTC.

This clonotype appeared many times. This chain's CDR3 is CASSGGLAGGTYNEQFF. CDR3 sequence (DNA): TGTGCCAGCAGCGGCGGACTAGCGGGAGGAACCTACAATGAGCAGTTCTTC. The V call is TRBV9, the J call TRBJ2-1, with TRBD2 matching 14 bases. With V trimmed by 3 bases and J by 2 bases, 4 bases remained unmatched. The CDR3 is made up of 17 amino acids. Germline V CDR1 and CDR2: SGDLS, YYNGEE.

The table lists this clonotype with many counts. This sequence joins TRBV7-8 and TRBJ2-2; D may be TRBD1 (5 bases). V shed 1 base and J shed 4 bases, with 7 bases lying between them. Germline CDR1 and CDR2: SGHVS and FQNEAQ. This CDR3 has 14 residues. The CDR3 region has the DNA TGTGCCAGCAGCTTAGGACAGATCACCGGGGAGCTGTTTTTT. Amino acids: CASSLGQITGELFF.

This clonotype appeared many times. The J gene is TRBJ2-7, the V gene TRBV4-3, with a possible D match to TRBD2 (5 bases). Germline lookup yields CDR1 LGHNA and CDR2 YSLEER. Trimming took 7 bases from V and 4 from J, leaving 14 bases between them. CDR3 length: 13 amino acids. The CDR3 DNA reads TGCGCCAGCACCCTCCAGGAGGTGTACGAGCAGTACTTC. Its translation is CASTLQEVYEQYF.

At least ten counts were recorded for this clonotype. The genes are TRBV19 and TRBJ1-5; TRBD1 matches at 7 bases. J gave up 5 bases and V 5 bases, and 12 bases lay outside the gene matches. This CDR3 contains 16 residues. Germline V gives CDR1 LNHDA, CDR2 SQIVND (reference sequence). CDR3 DNA: TGTGCCAGTAGTGCCGGCAGGGACAGAGATCATCAGCCCCAGCATTTT. The encoded protein is CASSAGRDRDHQPQHF.

This clonotype was seen at least ten times. The chain recombines TRBV28 with TRBJ2-7; D might be TRBD1 (7 bases). This CDR3 region has 14 residues. Germline V gene sequence: CDR1 MDHEN, CDR2 SYDVKM. The ends were cut back, 3 bases at V and 3 bases at J, with 12 bases in the middle. Here the CDR3 DNA reads TGTGCCAGCAGTTTGCGGGACAGCCACTACGAGCAGTACTTC. As protein: CASSLRDSHYEQYF.

This clonotype was observed at least ten times. V usage is TRBV7-9 and J usage is TRBJ1-5; D ambiguous. CDR3 length: 13 residues. V lost 2 bases to trimming and J lost 5 bases, with 7 bases between them. The V gene's germline CDR1 is SEHNR and CDR2 FQNEAQ (reference sequence). The CDR3 nucleotides are TGTGCCAGCAGCTTACAGCGCGATCAGCCCCAGCATTTT. It encodes CASSLQRDQPQHF.

This clonotype came up many times. This rearrangement joins TRBV29-1 to TRBJ2-7; weak D call: TRBD1 (5 bases). CDR3 length: 12 amino acids. In germline, CDR1 is SQVTM, CDR2 ANQGSEA. The V end was cut by 4 bases, the J end by 4 bases, with 11 bases between. The CDR3 bases are TGCAGCGTTGGTGGGGCGGTTTACGAGCAGTACTTC. Residues: CSVGGAVYEQYF.

This clonotype was found many times. CDR3 sequence (DNA): TGTGCCAGCAGCCAAAGTATAGGGGCCTACGAGCAGTACTTC. Protein product: CASSQSIGAYEQYF. J is TRBJ2-7 and V is TRBV11-2; tentative D call: TRBD1 (5 bases). Germline-derived CDR1 and CDR2 are SGHAT and FQNNGV. The germline V and J ends were trimmed by 5 bases and 2 bases, with 13 bases remaining between them. This CDR3 spans 14 amino acids.

This clonotype has at least ten counts. Here the CDR3 reads CAIGQGGGQQPQHF. For the CDR3, the DNA is TGTGCCATCGGCCAAGGAGGGGGCCAACAGCCCCAGCATTTT. V gene TRBV10-3 combines with J gene TRBJ1-5; TRBD1 matches 7 bases. Germline V gene data show CDR1 as ENHRY and CDR2 as SYGVKD. V lost 8 bases and J lost 7; bases outside the gene matches: 11. The CDR3 is 14 amino acids.

This clonotype was seen at least ten times. This CDR3 reads CASSLRTEAFF. Written as DNA, the CDR3 is TGTGCCAGCAGTTTACGGACTGAAGCTTTCTTT. The chain joins TRBV12-3 or TRBV12-4 to TRBJ1-1; D remains unclear. Trimming took off 2 bases at V and 5 bases at J, with 3 bases between the two ends. There are 11 residues in the CDR3.

The sample holds many counts of this clonotype. The gene calls are TRBV4-1 and TRBJ1-1; maybe TRBD1 (6 bases). The CDR3 length is 17 residues. CDR1 is MGHRA and CDR2 is YSYEKL in the germline V gene. V dropped 0 bases and J dropped 1 base, with 15 bases sitting between them. CDR3 nucleotide sequence: TGCGCCAGCAGCCAAGATAGGGGGGCGACAGGGAACACTGAAGCTTTCTTT. This translates into CASSQDRGATGNTEAFF.

This clonotype has just one count. A much larger clone lies a single base off, so this may be a read error. The V gene is TRBV6-4, the J gene TRBJ1-1, with D unclear. The germline gives CDR1 MRHNA, CDR2 SNTAGT. The CDR3 length is 13 residues. CDR3 region: CASRNDWNTEAYF. The CDR3 nucleotides are TGTGCCAGCAGGAACGACTGGAACACTGAAGCTTACTTT.

V is TRBV20-1 and J is TRBJ2-1; 12 bases line up with TRBD2. The V gene's germline CDR1 is DFQATT and CDR2 SNEGSKA (reference sequence). This CDR3 region has 14 residues. Germline trimming cut 4 bases from V and 9 bases from J; bases unmatched to any gene: 7. CDR3 amino acids: CSATLAGGPGEQFF. CDR3 nucleotides: TGCAGTGCTACCCTAGCGGGAGGGCCCGGTGAGCAGTTCTTC.

In this sample, this clonotype turned up many times. The chain employs TRBV5-1 and TRBJ2-1; 10 nucleotides line up with TRBD2. The CDR3 loop spans 16 amino acids. The germline V gene encodes CDR1 SGHRS and CDR2 YFSETQ. Losses at the gene ends were 4 bases for V and 8 bases for J; bases not matched to a gene: 12. The CDR3 sequence is CASSIGGLAVWDEQFF. CDR3 sequence (DNA): TGCGCCAGCAGCATCGGCGGACTAGCGGTCTGGGATGAGCAGTTCTTC.

This clonotype was seen repeatedly, ten times or more. The V gene is TRBV19, the J gene TRBJ1-2; D perhaps matches TRBD1 (5 bases). Per the germline V gene, CDR1 is LNHDA and CDR2 is SQIVND (reference sequence). The CDR3 contains 16 residues. V lost 6 bases to trimming and J lost 1 base, with 18 bases between them. The CDR3 bases are TGTGCCAGTAGCGAAGGGGACGGCTCGGGTAACTATGGCTACACCTTC. Residues: CASSEGDGSGNYGYTF.

J is TRBJ2-7 and V is TRBV29-1, with D perhaps matching TRBD1 (6 bases). Germline V CDR1 and CDR2: SQVTM, ANQGSEA. V lost 1 base and J 0 bases, leaving 10 bases between the germline ends. The CDR3 length is 14 residues. CDR3 region: CSVEGLDSSYEQYF. In DNA form, the CDR3 reads TGCAGCGTTGAAGGCCTGGACAGCTCCTACGAGCAGTACTTC.

The gene calls are TRBV28 and TRBJ2-7, with D perhaps TRBD2 (6 bases). This CDR3 spans 12 amino acids. Germline V gives CDR1 MDHEN, CDR2 SYDVKM. The germline V and J ends were trimmed by 2 bases and 4 bases, with 6 bases remaining between them. The CDR3, as DNA: TGTGCCAGCAGTTTAGCGGGGTACGAGCAGTACTTC. Residues: CASSLAGYEQYF.